A single sample is the source of the 2 T cell receptor beta chains below, sequenced in a study of CD8+CD57+ T cells in acquired aplastic anemia. Patients who underwent sequencing had shown CD8+CD57+ cell expansion by flow cytometry. For CDR3 and TCR beta VDJ profiling, genomic DNA was the template used. TCRdb reprocessed the reads with MiXCR, giving one entry per CDR3 protein. The table has some 160,000 distinct CDR3 sequences, 40% to 55% seen once. The sequenced sample consisted of sorted CD4+, CD8+, or CD8+CD57+ T cells (not recorded which) from PBMCs. Receptors originate from a human donor with aplastic anemia.

This clonotype was detected ten times or more. The chain employs TRBV20-1 and TRBJ2-5; D gene unclear. The ends were cut back, 0 bases at V and 3 bases at J, with 8 bases in the middle. Germline-derived CDR1 and CDR2 are DFQATT and SNEGSKA (reference sequence). The CDR3 runs 13 residues. The CDR3 here is CSARESLEETQYF. The CDR3 coding sequence is TGCAGTGCTAGAGAGTCCCTAGAAGAGACCCAGTACTTC.

The table lists this clonotype with a count of one. This rearrangement joins TRBV25-1 to TRBJ1-3, with TRBD1 identical over 7 bases. V trimming: 5 bases; J trimming: 3 bases; junction bases outside the gene matches: 4. Germline V lookup: CDR1 MGHDK, CDR2 SYGVNS. The CDR3 loop spans 14 amino acids. This CDR3 reads CASSLRGHGNTIYF. The CDR3 DNA is TGTGCCAGCAGTTTAAGGGGGCATGGAAACACCATATATTTT.